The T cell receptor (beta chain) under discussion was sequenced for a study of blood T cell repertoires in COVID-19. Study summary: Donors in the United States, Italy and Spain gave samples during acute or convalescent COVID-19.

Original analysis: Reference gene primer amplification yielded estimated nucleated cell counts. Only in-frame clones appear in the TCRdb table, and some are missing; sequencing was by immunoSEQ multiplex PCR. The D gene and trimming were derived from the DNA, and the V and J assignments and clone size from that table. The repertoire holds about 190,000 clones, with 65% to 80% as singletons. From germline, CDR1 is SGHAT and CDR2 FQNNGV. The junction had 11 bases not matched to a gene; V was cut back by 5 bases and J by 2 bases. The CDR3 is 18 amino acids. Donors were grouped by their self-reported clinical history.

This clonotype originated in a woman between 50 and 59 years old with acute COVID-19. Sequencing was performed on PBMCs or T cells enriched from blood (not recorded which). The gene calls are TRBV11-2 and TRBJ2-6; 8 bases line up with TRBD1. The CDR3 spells CASSPLRRGLPGANVLTF. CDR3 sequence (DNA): TGTGCCAGCAGCCCCCTACGCAGGGGGCTGCCTGGGGCCAACGTCCTGACTTTC.